The present T cell receptor (beta chain) was sequenced within a study of cytomegalovirus exposure and HLA in healthy donors. Vbeta (60) and Jbeta (13) primers were used in the PCR. Assay used: immunoSEQ multiplex PCR; TCRdb lists only in-frame clones, some missing. The sample includes some 120,000 clones, approximately 75% of them seen just once. The CDR3 loop spans 14 amino acids. Trimming cost V 6 bases and J 4 bases; bases outside gene matches: 8. Per the germline V gene, CDR1 is SNHLY and CDR2 is FYNNEI. Study-wide findings and caveats: Later analysis identified a missense DCLRE1C variant that was linked to TCR beta V- and J-gene trimming.

This clone has a handful of counts. Antigen specificity is unknown. Input material: PBMCs. The chain couples TRBV2 to TRBJ1-2; 7 nucleotides line up with TRBD1. The receptor's source is a man aged 25-45 years in good health and CMV-seronegative. CDR3 region: CASRQTGFGYGYTF. The CDR3 bases are TGTGCCAGCAGGCAGACAGGGTTCGGCTATGGCTACACCTTC.